This T cell receptor beta chain was recovered during a study of T cells expressing NK-cell markers. UMIs accompanied the 5'RACE template switching by which TCR beta cDNA was made. With the 5' RACE reads reprocessed, TCRdb shows one record per CDR3 protein and no DNA. The table for this sample gives 440,000 or so distinct CDR3 sequences. The germline V gene encodes CDR1 MNHEY and CDR2 SMNVEV (reference sequence). The CDR3 spans 15 residues. The sequence derives from a woman aged 18 to 75 in good health. The gene calls are TRBV27 and TRBJ1-5; there is no DNA to check the TCRdb D call of TRBD1. The sample taken for sequencing was blood T cells: a sorted CD56 or NKG2C T cell subset, CD4+ or CD8+ T cells, or bulk PBMC T cells (not recorded which). The CDR3 loop is CASSLSIRGVQPQHF.